A selection of T cell receptor beta chains follows, all from one sample in a study of blood T cell repertoires in COVID-19. Here immunoSEQ multiplex PCR was the method, and the copy in TCRdb shows in-frame clones only, minus some. The sample lists 100,000 to 120,000 clones, approximately 85% occurring once. Sequencing was done on a sample of peripheral blood. The receptors were gathered from a woman aged 60-75 years with COVID-19, enrolled during active disease. Each CDR3 is given with its conserved first and last residue. Each record gives: J gene, V gene, D gene, clone size, CDR3 DNA, CDR3 protein. D genes are given only for firm matches. Clone size is shown for a subset of rows, as once, few, many or a class of expanded clone.

J gene: TRBJ1-3; V gene: TRBV4-3; D gene: TRBD1; clone size: .; CDR3 DNA: TGCGCCAGCAGCCAAGACTCAGGGGGGCCGGGAGGAAACACCATATATTTT; CDR3 protein: CASSQDSGGPGGNTIYF
J gene: TRBJ1-4; V gene: TRBV30; D gene: .; clone size: once; CDR3 DNA: TGTGCCTGGAGCGCCGGGGGACGGAATGAAAAACTGTTTTTT; CDR3 protein: CAWSAGGRNEKLFF
J gene: TRBJ1-2; V gene: TRBV19; D gene: TRBD1; clone size: .; CDR3 DNA: TGTGCCAGTAGTACGACAGGGACAACTAACTATGGCTACACCTTC; CDR3 protein: CASSTTGTTNYGYTF
J gene: TRBJ2-5; V gene: TRBV4-1; D gene: .; clone size: .; CDR3 DNA: TGCGCCAGCAGTGTTTTTGGGCAGGGTGGGGAGACCCAGTACTTC; CDR3 protein: CASSVFGQGGETQYF
J gene: TRBJ1-1; V gene: TRBV3-1/TRBV3-2; D gene: .; clone size: .; CDR3 DNA: TGTGCCAGCAGCCACCGCTCATTGGCCATCACTGAAGCTTTCTTT; CDR3 protein: CASSHRSLAITEAFF
J gene: TRBJ2-7; V gene: TRBV11-2; D gene: .; clone size: .; CDR3 DNA: TGTGCCAGCAGCTTAACGCAGACGGGGGAGCAGTACTTC; CDR3 protein: CASSLTQTGEQYF
J gene: TRBJ1-1; V gene: TRBV4-2; D gene: TRBD1; clone size: .; CDR3 DNA: TGTGCCAGCAGCCAGCAGGGGGCGATTACTGAAGCTTTCTTT; CDR3 protein: CASSQQGAITEAFF
J gene: TRBJ2-2; V gene: TRBV7-9; D gene: .; clone size: .; CDR3 DNA: TGTGCCAGCAGCACGCCCCTCAGAGGAGGGCCCGGGGAGCTGTTTTTT; CDR3 protein: CASSTPLRGGPGELFF
J gene: TRBJ1-2; V gene: TRBV27; D gene: .; clone size: .; CDR3 DNA: TGTGCCACCGGGTCGGGGGTAAACTATGGCTACACCTTC; CDR3 protein: CATGSGVNYGYTF
J gene: TRBJ1-3; V gene: TRBV7-9; D gene: TRBD1; clone size: .; CDR3 DNA: TGTGCCAGCAGCTCGGGACAGGGCTCTGGAAACACCATATATTTT; CDR3 protein: CASSSGQGSGNTIYF
J gene: TRBJ2-7; V gene: TRBV21-1; D gene: .; clone size: .; CDR3 DNA: TGTGCCAGCAGCAAACACCGTACAGGTCTCTACGAGCAGTACTTC; CDR3 protein: CASSKHRTGLYEQYF
J gene: TRBJ1-1; V gene: TRBV7-9; D gene: TRBD1; clone size: .; CDR3 DNA: TGTGCCAGCAGCTTAGAATCCTGGCAGGGGGCTTGGGACACTGAAGCTTTCTTT; CDR3 protein: CASSLESWQGAWDTEAFF
J gene: TRBJ1-3; V gene: TRBV5-5; D gene: .; clone size: .; CDR3 DNA: TGTGCCAGCAGCTTGAGTTACATCTCTGGAAACACCATATATTTT; CDR3 protein: CASSLSYISGNTIYF
J gene: TRBJ1-5; V gene: TRBV15; D gene: .; clone size: .; CDR3 DNA: TGTGCCACCAGCAGAGATCGGGTCGTTAGCAATCAGCCCCAGCATTTT; CDR3 protein: CATSRDRVVSNQPQHF
J gene: TRBJ1-1; V gene: TRBV4-1; D gene: .; clone size: .; CDR3 DNA: TGCGCCAGCAGCCATCCCGGCGGGGGGAACACTGAAGCTTTCTTT; CDR3 protein: CASSHPGGGNTEAFF
J gene: TRBJ2-5; V gene: TRBV7-2; D gene: TRBD1; clone size: .; CDR3 DNA: TGTGCCAGCAGCAAACACCAGGGGGCAGAGGAGACCCAGTACTTC; CDR3 protein: CASSKHQGAEETQYF
J gene: TRBJ1-3; V gene: TRBV7-9; D gene: .; clone size: .; CDR3 DNA: TGTGCCAGCAGCCCGTACTCTGGAAACACCATATATTTT; CDR3 protein: CASSPYSGNTIYF
J gene: TRBJ1-5; V gene: TRBV7-9; D gene: .; clone size: .; CDR3 DNA: TGTGCCAGCAGCTTAGGGGGCCTGAGCAGGGGCAATCAGCCCCAGCATTTT; CDR3 protein: CASSLGGLSRGNQPQHF
J gene: TRBJ2-2; V gene: TRBV15; D gene: TRBD2; clone size: .; CDR3 DNA: TGTGCCACCAGCAGGGAGCGGGACTCCCGAACACCCCAAAATTCGAACACCGGGGAGCTGTTTTTT; CDR3 protein: CATSRERDSRTPQNSNTGELFF
J gene: TRBJ1-6; V gene: TRBV6-2/TRBV6-3; D gene: TRBD1; clone size: .; CDR3 DNA: TGTGCCAGCAGTCCACCGCGGGACAGCTTAAGTTCACCCCTCCACTTT; CDR3 protein: CASSPPRDSLSSPLHF
J gene: TRBJ1-3; V gene: TRBV19; D gene: .; clone size: .; CDR3 DNA: TGTGCCAGTAGATCCGGGACTACGGGAAACACCATATATTTT; CDR3 protein: CASRSGTTGNTIYF
J gene: TRBJ2-7; V gene: TRBV4-1; D gene: .; clone size: .; CDR3 DNA: TGCGCCAGCAGCCAAGAAGAGGCTAGCACCCTCGGCGGCGAGCAGTACTTC; CDR3 protein: CASSQEEASTLGGEQYF
J gene: TRBJ1-4; V gene: TRBV7-2; D gene: .; clone size: .; CDR3 DNA: TGTGCCAGCAGCTTAGGGTACGGTGAAAAACTGTTTTTT; CDR3 protein: CASSLGYGEKLFF
J gene: TRBJ2-1; V gene: TRBV7-7; D gene: TRBD1; clone size: few; CDR3 DNA: TGTGCCAGCAGCACCGGACAGGGTGACAATGAGCAGTTCTTC; CDR3 protein: CASSTGQGDNEQFF
J gene: TRBJ1-2; V gene: TRBV27; D gene: TRBD1; clone size: .; CDR3 DNA: TGTGCCAGCAGTACCGGGACAGGAATAACTAACTATGGCTACACCTTC; CDR3 protein: CASSTGTGITNYGYTF
J gene: TRBJ2-3; V gene: TRBV5-1; D gene: .; clone size: .; CDR3 DNA: TGCGCCAGCAGCTTAACAGGGCTTCCCACAGATACGCAGTATTTT; CDR3 protein: CASSLTGLPTDTQYF
J gene: TRBJ1-5; V gene: TRBV7-9; D gene: TRBD1; clone size: .; CDR3 DNA: TGTGCCAGCAGCTTAGGACAGGGGCGCAATCAGCCCCAGCATTTT; CDR3 protein: CASSLGQGRNQPQHF
J gene: TRBJ1-2; V gene: TRBV19; D gene: TRBD1; clone size: .; CDR3 DNA: TGTGCCAGTAGAACATCGGACAGGGGGCGAGCGAACTATGGCTACACCTTC; CDR3 protein: CASRTSDRGRANYGYTF
J gene: TRBJ2-3; V gene: TRBV19; D gene: TRBD1; clone size: .; CDR3 DNA: TGTGCCAGTAGTATCGGACAGGGGTGGGATACAGATACGCAGTATTTT; CDR3 protein: CASSIGQGWDTDTQYF
J gene: TRBJ2-1; V gene: TRBV7-9; D gene: .; clone size: once; CDR3 DNA: TGTGCCAGCAGAGCAGCCGGGACTTCACCGCCCTACAATGAGCAGTTCTTC; CDR3 protein: CASRAAGTSPPYNEQFF
J gene: TRBJ2-7; V gene: TRBV19; D gene: TRBD1; clone size: .; CDR3 DNA: TGTGCCAGAGTGGGGACAGGGGGGGACTACGAGCAGTACTTC; CDR3 protein: CARVGTGGDYEQYF
J gene: TRBJ2-1; V gene: TRBV9; D gene: TRBD2; clone size: .; CDR3 DNA: TGTGCCAGCAGCGTTAGCGGGGGCCCCTACAATGAGCAGTTCTTC; CDR3 protein: CASSVSGGPYNEQFF
J gene: TRBJ1-2; V gene: TRBV5-4; D gene: TRBD1; clone size: .; CDR3 DNA: TGTGCCAGCAGCCCCGGACAGGGCGGACTTAACTATGGCTACACCTTC; CDR3 protein: CASSPGQGGLNYGYTF
J gene: TRBJ1-2; V gene: TRBV6-6; D gene: .; clone size: few; CDR3 DNA: TGTGCCAGCAGTCCGGGGGGCCCGTATGGCTACACCTTC; CDR3 protein: CASSPGGPYGYTF
J gene: TRBJ1-5; V gene: TRBV6-2/TRBV6-3; D gene: .; clone size: .; CDR3 DNA: TGTGCCAGCAGTACATCGGGGAGAGGACGCAATCAGCCCCAGCATTTT; CDR3 protein: CASSTSGRGRNQPQHF
J gene: TRBJ2-5; V gene: TRBV6-2/TRBV6-3; D gene: .; clone size: .; CDR3 DNA: TGTGCCAGCAGTTACTCGACGGCAGGGAAAGAGACCCAGTACTTC; CDR3 protein: CASSYSTAGKETQYF
J gene: TRBJ1-1; V gene: TRBV18; D gene: .; clone size: once; CDR3 DNA: TGTGCCAGCTCACAGAGCCTGGACTCCTCGAACACTGAAGCTTTCTTT; CDR3 protein: CASSQSLDSSNTEAFF
J gene: TRBJ2-7; V gene: TRBV21-1; D gene: .; clone size: .; CDR3 DNA: TGTGCCAGCAGCAATAGGCCGACGGGGAGGAGGACTAGCGGGGGGAACCTCTCCTACGAGCAGTACTTC; CDR3 protein: CASSNRPTGRRTSGGNLSYEQYF
J gene: TRBJ1-2; V gene: TRBV6-6; D gene: TRBD1; clone size: .; CDR3 DNA: TGTGCCAGCAGTTACTCGAAAGACAGGGGGCCTTATGGCTACACCTTC; CDR3 protein: CASSYSKDRGPYGYTF
J gene: TRBJ1-5; V gene: TRBV29-1; D gene: .; clone size: .; CDR3 DNA: TGCAGCGCCGTGACAAGCAATAGCAATCAGCCCCAGCATTTT; CDR3 protein: CSAVTSNSNQPQHF
J gene: TRBJ2-1; V gene: TRBV11-3; D gene: .; clone size: .; CDR3 DNA: TGTGCCAGCAGCTTAGGTGGGCAGGCGAATGAGCAGTTCTTC; CDR3 protein: CASSLGGQANEQFF
J gene: TRBJ2-2; V gene: TRBV4-2; D gene: .; clone size: .; CDR3 DNA: TGTGCCAGCAGCCACCGGGGGGCATCGAACACCGGGGAGCTGTTTTTT; CDR3 protein: CASSHRGASNTGELFF
J gene: TRBJ2-5; V gene: TRBV29-1; D gene: .; clone size: .; CDR3 DNA: TGCAGCGTTGAACGGCAGGAACAAGAGACCCAGTACTTC; CDR3 protein: CSVERQEQETQYF